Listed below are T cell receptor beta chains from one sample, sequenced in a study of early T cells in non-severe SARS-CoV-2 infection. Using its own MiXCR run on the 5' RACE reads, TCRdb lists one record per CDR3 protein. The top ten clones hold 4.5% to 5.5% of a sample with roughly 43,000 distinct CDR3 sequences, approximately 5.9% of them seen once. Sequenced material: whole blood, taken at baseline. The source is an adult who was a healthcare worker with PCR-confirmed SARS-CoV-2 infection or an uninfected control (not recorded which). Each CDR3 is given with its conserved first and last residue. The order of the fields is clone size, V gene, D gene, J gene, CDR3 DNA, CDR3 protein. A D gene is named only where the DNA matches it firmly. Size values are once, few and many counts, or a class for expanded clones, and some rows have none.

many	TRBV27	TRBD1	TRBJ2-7	TGTGCCAGCGGCCCTCCTGGGGACAGGGGCCACGAGCAGTACTTC	CASGPPGDRGHEQYF
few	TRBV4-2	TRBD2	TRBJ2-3	TGTGCCAGCAGCCAAGGAGGGACTAGCGCTTTAGATACGCAGTATTTT	CASSQGGTSALDTQYF
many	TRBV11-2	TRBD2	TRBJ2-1	TGTGCCAGCAGCTTAGTGCGGGAGGGATACAATGAGCAGTTCTTC	CASSLVREGYNEQFF
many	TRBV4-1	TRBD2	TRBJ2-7	TGCGCCAGCAGCCAAGTAGCGGGAGGGCCAAGGGAGCAGTACTTC	CASSQVAGGPREQYF
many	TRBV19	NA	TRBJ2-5	TGTGCCAGTAGTACCCTATCGGAGACCCAGTACTTC	CASSTLSETQYF
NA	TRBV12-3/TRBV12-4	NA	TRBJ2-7	TGTGCCAGCAGGCAAGCGTCGGCAACGGCCTATACCCAGTACTTC	CASRQASATAYTQYF
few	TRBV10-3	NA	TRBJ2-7	TGTGCCATCAGTGGGGCTACAGGATCCTCCGGGACCAGGGGCGAGCAGTACTTC	CAISGATGSSGTRGEQYF
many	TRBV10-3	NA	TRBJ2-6	TGTGCCATCAGTGATATGGACAGACTAGCCAACGTCCTGACTTTC	CAISDMDRLANVLTF
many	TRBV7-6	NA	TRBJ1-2	TGTGCCAGCAGTTCGGGGGCGGCAGGCTACACCTTC	CASSSGAAGYTF
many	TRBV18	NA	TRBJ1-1	TGTGCCAGCTTGCGGGAAGGCACTGAAGCTTTCTTT	CASLREGTEAFF
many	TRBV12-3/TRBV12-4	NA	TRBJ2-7	TGTGCCAGCAGTTTAATCCTAGACAGCCTGGGAAACTACGAGCAGTACTTC	CASSLILDSLGNYEQYF
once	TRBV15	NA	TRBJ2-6	TGTGCCACCAGCAAACAGGGAGGATCCTCTGGGGCCAACGTCCTGACTTTC	CATSKQGGSSGANVLTF
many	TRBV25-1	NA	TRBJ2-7	TGTGCCAGCAGTGATAAGGACACTACCTACGAGCAGTACTTC	CASSDKDTTYEQYF
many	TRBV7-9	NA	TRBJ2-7	TGTGCCAGCAGCTACAGACTAGCCTACGAGCAGTACTTC	CASSYRLAYEQYF
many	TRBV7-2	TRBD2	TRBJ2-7	TGTGCCAGCAGCTTGGGACTAGCGGGAGACGAGCAGTACTTC	CASSLGLAGDEQYF
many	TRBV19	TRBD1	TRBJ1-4	TGTGCCAGCCGGGACAGCGATAATGAAAAACTGTTTTTT	CASRDSDNEKLFF
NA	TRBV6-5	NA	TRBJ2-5	TGTGCCAGCAGCCAAGAGGGGGGCGCTGAGACCCAGTACTTC	CASSQEGGAETQYF
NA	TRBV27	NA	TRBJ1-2	TGTGCCAGCAAAACTACGGGGGCGGGTCATGGCTACACCTTC	CASKTTGAGHGYTF
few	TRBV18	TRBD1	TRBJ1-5	TGTGCCAGCTCCCCCGGGGACAGTCGCAATCAGCCCCAGCATTTT	CASSPGDSRNQPQHF
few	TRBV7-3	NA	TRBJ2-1	TGTGCCAGCAGCAGGGACCGCGTTGAGGAGCAGTTCTTC	CASSRDRVEEQFF
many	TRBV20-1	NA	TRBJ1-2	TGCAGTGCTCGAGACAGGAGGGTCTATGGCTACACCTTC	CSARDRRVYGYTF
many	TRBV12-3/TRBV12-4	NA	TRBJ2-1	TGTGCCAGCAGTTTAATCGGAGTTGAGCAGTTCTTC	CASSLIGVEQFF
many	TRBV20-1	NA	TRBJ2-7	TGCAGTGCAAGGATGGCTAGGGGGGACGAGCAGTACTTC	CSARMARGDEQYF
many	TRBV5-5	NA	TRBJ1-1	TGTGCCAGCAGCTTACACACTGAAGCTTTCTTT	CASSLHTEAFF
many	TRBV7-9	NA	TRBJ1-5	TGTGCCAGCAGCTTATCAGGTCTCAATCAGCCCCAGCATTTT	CASSLSGLNQPQHF
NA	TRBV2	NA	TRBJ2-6	TGTGCCAGCGCCCCGGGAGGGGCCAACGTCCTGACTTTC	CASAPGGANVLTF
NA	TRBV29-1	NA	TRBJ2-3	TGCAGCGTTGAAGGTCATATAGCGGCCCCTAGCACAGATACGCAGTATTTT	CSVEGHIAAPSTDTQYF
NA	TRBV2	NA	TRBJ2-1	TGTGCCAGCATACGGGACTCCGTAACGGGTGAGCAGTTCTTC	CASIRDSVTGEQFF
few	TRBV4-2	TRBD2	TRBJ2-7	TGTGCCAGCAGCCAAGCCCTAGCGGGAGTTGCCTACGAGCAGTACTTC	CASSQALAGVAYEQYF
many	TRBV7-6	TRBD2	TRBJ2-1	TGTGCCAGCGTACGGGACTATCAATCCAATGAGCAGTTCTTC	CASVRDYQSNEQFF
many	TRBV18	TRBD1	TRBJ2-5	TGTGCCAGCTCACCTTCGACAGGGGGAGAGGAGACCCAGTACTTC	CASSPSTGGEETQYF
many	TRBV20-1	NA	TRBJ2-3	TGCAGTGCTAGAGGGTGGAGGGCGATAGATACGCAGTATTTT	CSARGWRAIDTQYF
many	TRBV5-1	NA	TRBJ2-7	TGCGCCAGCAGCCAACTCTCGGCGTTCCCCTACGAGCAGTACTTC	CASSQLSAFPYEQYF
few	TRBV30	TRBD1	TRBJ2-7	TGTGCCTGGAGTGAAGTATTGAGGGGGCCAACCCGAACCTACGAGCAGTACTTC	CAWSEVLRGPTRTYEQYF
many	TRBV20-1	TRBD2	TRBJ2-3	TGCAGTGCTACTAGCGGTGTGGCAGATACGCAGTATTTT	CSATSGVADTQYF
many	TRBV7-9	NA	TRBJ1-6	TGTGCCAGCAGCTTAGAAAGTGAAATGGATTCACCCCTCCACTTT	CASSLESEMDSPLHF
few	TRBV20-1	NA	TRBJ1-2	TGCAGTGCTAGGGGCAGTACAAACTATGGCTACACCTTC	CSARGSTNYGYTF
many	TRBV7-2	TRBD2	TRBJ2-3	TGTGCCAGCAGCTTAGGCCTAGCGGGAGAGTCCATCGATACGCAGTATTTT	CASSLGLAGESIDTQYF
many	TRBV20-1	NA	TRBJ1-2	TGCAGTGCGGCGGACACCAACTATGGCTACACCTTC	CSAADTNYGYTF